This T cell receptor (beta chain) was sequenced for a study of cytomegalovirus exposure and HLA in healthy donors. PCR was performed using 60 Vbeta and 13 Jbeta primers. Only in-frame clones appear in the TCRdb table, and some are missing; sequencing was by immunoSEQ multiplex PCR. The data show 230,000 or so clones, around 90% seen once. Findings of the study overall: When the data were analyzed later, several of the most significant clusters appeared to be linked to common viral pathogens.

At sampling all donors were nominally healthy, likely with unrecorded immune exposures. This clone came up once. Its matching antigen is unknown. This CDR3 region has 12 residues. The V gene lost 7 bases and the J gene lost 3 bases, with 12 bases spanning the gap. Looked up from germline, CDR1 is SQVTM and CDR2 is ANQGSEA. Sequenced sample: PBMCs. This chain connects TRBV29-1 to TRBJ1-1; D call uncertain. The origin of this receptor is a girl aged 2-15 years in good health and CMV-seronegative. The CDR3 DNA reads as TGCAGCGCCACCGGGGAGGACACTGAAGCTTTCTTT. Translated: CSATGEDTEAFF.